This T cell receptor (beta chain) appears in the sequencing data of a study of OX40 agonist ivuxolimab in advanced cancers. The overall study: Three patients responded partially, comprising one with hepatocellular carcinoma and two with cutaneous melanoma.

Clones were sequenced by immunoSEQ multiplex PCR, and TCRdb holds only the in-frame ones, with some missing. The data hold about 48,000 clones, with over 85% observed a single time. The CDR3 loop spans 17 amino acids. Autoimmune disease history or systemic immunosuppression led to patients being barred. This clone was detected only once. The chain uses TRBV12-1 and TRBJ2-6; the table calls TRBD1, which could not be checked here. TRBV12-1 is noted as a pseudogene. The sample in question was CD4+ or CD8+ T cells sorted from blood, obtained in a trial of the OX40 agonist ivuxolimab. The origin of this receptor is an adult with an advanced solid tumor such as melanoma, head and neck, liver or kidney cancer. The CDR3 loop reads CASSFVQGAPGANVLTF. The CDR3 DNA reads TGTGCCAGCAGCTTTGTACAGGGGGCGCCTGGGGCCAACGTCCTGACTTTC.